These 3 T cell receptor beta chains were sequenced from one sample in a study of Ad26.COV2.S vaccination and SARS-CoV-2 variants (dated by TCRdb to the early 2020s). Receptor libraries were prepared by the immunoSEQ multiplex PCR assay. The table comes from immuneACCESS by way of TCRdb, which keeps in-frame sequences with V and J called. Part of the clones is missing from these tables; in studies checked, under half for an unresolved V gene and the rest for unknown reasons. The sample table holds about 350,000 clones, of which 70% to 90% were seen once. The top ten clones comprise about 3.3% of the sample. Sample treatment or condition, as interpreted from the label and publication: some 19 received Ad26.COV2.S at low or high dose, single or two shots; 5 received placebo; per-sample allocation not given. Repertoires of vaccine and placebo recipients were sequenced from samples taken on day 63 after the first injection.

The material sequenced was peripheral blood, taken in a trial of Ad26.COV2.S vaccine versus placebo. The origin of the receptors is a person aged 18 to 65 who received the Ad26.COV2.S COVID-19 vaccine or a placebo.

Comment on this clone: A junction end diverges from the germline sequence, so it may reflect a read error. The chain recombines TRBV7-9 with TRBJ1-5; 7 bases agree with TRBD1. Germline V CDR1 and CDR2: SEHNR, FQNEAQ (reference sequence). The CDR3 length is 15 residues. CDR3 protein: CANSPGTVSNQPQHF. CDR3 in DNA: TGTGCCAACAGCCCCGGGACAGTTAGCAATCAGCCCCAGCATTTT.

The chain employs TRBV30 and TRBJ1-5; D not certain. The germline V gene has CDR1 GTSNPN and CDR2 SVGIG (reference sequence). V was clipped by 5 bases and J by 3 bases, with 14 bases between them. The CDR3 is made up of 14 amino acids. Written as DNA, the CDR3 is TGTGCCTGGGCGATAGGGCGCACCAATCAGCCCCAGCATTTT. It yields the protein CAWAIGRTNQPQHF.

The J gene is TRBJ2-5, the V gene TRBV25-1, with D perhaps given as TRBD1 or TRBD2 (5 bases each). The CDR3 is 16 amino acids. With 1 base removed from V and 4 bases from J, the gap between germline ends came to 16 bases. Germline CDR1 is MGHDK and CDR2 is SYGVNS. The CDR3 DNA follows: TGTGCCAGCAGTGAATTGAGGGCAGGGTTGGCAGAGACCCAGTACTTC. The encoded protein is CASSELRAGLAETQYF.